This is a list of T cell receptor beta chains from one sample in a study of identical twins. A single record per CDR3 protein comes from TCRdb applying MiXCR to the 5' RACE reads. Of a few hundred thousand distinct CDR3 sequences in the sample, roughly 26% were seen once. Another study also made use of these data, one on T cells expressing NK-cell markers.

Sequencing was performed on CD4+ T cells sorted from blood. The receptors come from a woman younger than 30 in good health. Each CDR3 is given without its conserved first and last residue. The D gene is left open where the match is weak.

d_gene	v_gene	j_gene	CDR3aa
TRBD2	TRBV6-1	TRBJ2-1	ASTLAASSYNEQF
TRBD1	TRBV20-1	TRBJ2-3	SARRPGQPTDTQY
NA	TRBV12-3/TRBV12-4	TRBJ2-7	ASLAGDSSYEQY
NA	TRBV12-3/TRBV12-4	TRBJ1-5	ASSSERGDQPQH
TRBD1	TRBV15	TRBJ1-2	ATSTRDRAGYT
TRBD2	TRBV20-1	TRBJ2-5	SARLAGGPAQY
NA	TRBV20-1	TRBJ2-5	SARAEVKVTQY
TRBD2	TRBV4-3	TRBJ2-1	ASSASSGTYNEQF
NA	TRBV7-2	TRBJ2-2	ASSLASRQAGELF
NA	TRBV29-1	TRBJ2-7	SVVVGGSTYEQY
TRBD2	TRBV7-2	TRBJ2-7	ASTTPGLAGTGEQY
NA	TRBV29-1	TRBJ2-5	SVASPSLGKETQY
NA	TRBV18	TRBJ2-1	ASSPPISDGRTQF